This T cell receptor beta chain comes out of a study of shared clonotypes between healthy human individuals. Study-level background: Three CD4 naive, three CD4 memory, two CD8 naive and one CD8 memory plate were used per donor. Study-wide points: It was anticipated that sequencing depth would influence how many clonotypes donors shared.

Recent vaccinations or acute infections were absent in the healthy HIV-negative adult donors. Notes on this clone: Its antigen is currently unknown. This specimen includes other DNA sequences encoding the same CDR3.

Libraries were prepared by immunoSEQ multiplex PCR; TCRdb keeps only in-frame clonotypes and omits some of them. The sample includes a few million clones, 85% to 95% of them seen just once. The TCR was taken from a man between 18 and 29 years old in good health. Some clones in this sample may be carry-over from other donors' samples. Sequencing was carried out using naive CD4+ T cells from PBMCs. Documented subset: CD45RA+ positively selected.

CDR3 in DNA: TGCGCCAGCAGCCAAGAGTTGGGTGAAAAACTGTTTTTT. Amino acid sequence: CASSQELGEKLFF. The genes are TRBV4-3 and TRBJ1-4; the D is unclear. The CDR3 is 13 amino acids. Trimming took 0 bases from V and 7 from J, leaving 6 bases between them. The germline gives CDR1 LGHNA, CDR2 YSLEER.